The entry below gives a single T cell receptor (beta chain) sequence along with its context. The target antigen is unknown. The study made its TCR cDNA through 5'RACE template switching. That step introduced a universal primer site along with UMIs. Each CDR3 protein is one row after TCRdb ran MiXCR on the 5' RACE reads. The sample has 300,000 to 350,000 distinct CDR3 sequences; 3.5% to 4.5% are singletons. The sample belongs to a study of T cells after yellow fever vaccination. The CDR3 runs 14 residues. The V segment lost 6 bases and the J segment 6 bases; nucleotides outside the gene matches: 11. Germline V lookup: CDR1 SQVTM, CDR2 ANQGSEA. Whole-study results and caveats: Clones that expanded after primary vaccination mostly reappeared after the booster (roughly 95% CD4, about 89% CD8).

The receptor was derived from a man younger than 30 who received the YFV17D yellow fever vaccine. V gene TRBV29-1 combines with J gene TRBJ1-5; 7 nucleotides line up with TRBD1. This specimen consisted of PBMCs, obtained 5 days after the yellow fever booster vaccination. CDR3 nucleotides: TGCAGCGTGGGGACAGTGGAGGGCGGTCAGCCCCAGCATTTT. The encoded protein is CSVGTVEGGQPQHF.